The 18 T cell receptor beta chains listed next were all sequenced from one sample in a study of T-cell memory formation after mild COVID-19. TCRdb fed the 5' RACE reads into MiXCR, producing one record per CDR3 protein. Counted here are 250,000 or so distinct CDR3 sequences, over 15% occurring once; the ten biggest clones make up roughly 23%. Sequencing input: PBMCs or a T cell subset sorted from them (not recorded which). These receptors were obtained from a man aged 18 to 30 who had mild COVID-19 (a few samples of this study predate the infection). Cell type and time point are not known.

This chain links TRBV21-1 with TRBJ2-7; TRBD1 is the table's D call and was not checked against the DNA. TRBV21-1 is a listed pseudogene. CDR3 length equals 14 residues. CDR3 DNA sequence: TGTGCCAGTCTCGACAGGGAATCAAACTACGAGCAGTACTTC. Its translation: CASLDRESNYEQYF.

The V gene is TRBV20-1, the J gene TRBJ2-5, with D perhaps assigned TRBD1 or TRBD2 (5 bases each). V was shortened by 5 bases and J by 5 bases, with 15 bases between the two germline ends. This CDR3 has 13 amino acids. In germline, CDR1 is DFQATT, CDR2 SNEGSKA (reference sequence). The CDR3 region has the DNA TGCAGTGCTGCCATCGGGGCCCCCGAGACCCAGTACTTC. Protein sequence: CSAAIGAPETQYF.

Here the CDR3 DNA reads TGTGCCAGCAGCACCGCTTACAGGGAGGAAACTGAAGCTTTCTTT. This translates into CASSTAYREETEAFF. The chain has TRBV11-2 and TRBJ1-1; D perhaps matches TRBD1 (6 bases). With 5 bases removed from V and 5 bases from J, the gap between germline ends came to 18 bases. The length of the CDR3 is 15 residues. Germline CDR1 and CDR2: SGHAT and FQNNGV. Full variable domain (missing parts from reference TRBV11-2 and TRBJ1-1): EAGVAQSPRYKIIEKRQSVAFWCNPISGHATLYWYQQILGQGPKLLIQFQNNGVVDDSQLPKDRFSAERLKGVDSTLKIQPAKLEDSAVYLCASSTAYREETEAFFGQGTRLTVV.

V and J are TRBV2 and TRBJ1-2; perhaps TRBD1 as D (6 bases). CDR3 length: 14 amino acids. Trimming cost V 4 bases and J 4 bases, with 13 bases left between them. Germline V gene lookup returns CDR1 SNHLY and CDR2 FYNNEI. CDR3 residues: CASSGQASTYGYTF. The CDR3 DNA reads as TGTGCCAGCAGTGGACAGGCGTCTACCTATGGCTACACCTTC.

This chain connects TRBV6-6 to TRBJ1-4, with D possibly being TRBD1 (6 bases). The CDR3 runs 15 residues. Germline V gene sequence: CDR1 MNHNY, CDR2 SVGAGI (reference sequence). Between the trimmed V and J ends, which lost 0 bases and 10 bases, there was a span of 15 bases. The CDR3 here is CASSYSKEGVAKLFF. The DNA of the CDR3 is TGTGCCAGCAGTTACTCGAAGGAGGGGGTAGCAAAACTGTTTTTT.

This clonotype was observed a few times. The chain uses TRBV18 and TRBJ1-1, with D perhaps matching TRBD1 (5 bases). Trimming cost V 0 bases and J 3 bases, with 5 bases left between them. The CDR3 runs 13 residues. Germline CDR1 reads KGHSH; CDR2 reads LQKENI. For the CDR3, the DNA is TGTGCCAGCTCACCACCGGGGGACACTGAAGCTTTCTTT. It yields the protein CASSPPGDTEAFF.

V usage is TRBV5-1 and J usage is TRBJ2-2; weak D call: TRBD2 (6 bases). Germline V lookup: CDR1 SGHRS, CDR2 YFSETQ. CDR3 size: 16 residues. V lost 9 bases to trimming and J lost 0 bases, with 18 bases between them. CDR3 sequence: CATAQAGPANTGELFF. The CDR3 region has the DNA TGCGCCACCGCCCAGGCGGGGCCGGCGAACACCGGGGAGCTGTTTTTT. The complete variable domain, with remaining parts taken from reference TRBV5-1 and TRBJ2-2, reads KAGVTQTPRYLIKTRGQQVTLSCSPISGHRSVSWYQQTPGQGLQFLFEYFSETQRNKGNFPGRFSGRQFSNSRSEMNVSTLELGDSALYLCATAQAGPANTGELFFGEGSRLTVL.

V is TRBV7-9 and J is TRBJ1-5, with D uncertain. CDR1 and CDR2 from the germline V gene are SEHNR and FQNEAQ (reference sequence). The CDR3 sequence is 16 residues long. Deletions cut 6 bases from V and 2 bases from J, with 17 bases between. CDR3 sequence (DNA): TGTGCCAGCAGTGTCGTTTCCCCTTTAGGCAATCAGCCCCAGCATTTT. This encodes CASSVVSPLGNQPQHF.

V gene TRBV5-1 combines with J gene TRBJ2-1; 9 bases fit TRBD2. Germline CDR1 reads SGHRS; CDR2 reads YFSETQ. This CDR3 contains 16 residues. The V gene end was trimmed by 1 base and the J gene end by 3 bases; junction bases not matched to a gene: 5. The CDR3 DNA is TGCGCCAGCAGCTTGATCCTAGCGGGGCACTACAATGAGCAGTTCTTC. Residues: CASSLILAGHYNEQFF.

The V gene is TRBV21-1, the J gene TRBJ2-7. TRBV21-1 is recorded as a pseudogene. The CDR3 has 14 residues. The chain's CDR3 is CASSAGYWGNEQYV. Written as DNA, the CDR3 is TGTGCCAGCAGCGCAGGATACTGGGGTAACGAGCAGTACGTC.

The chain links TRBV20-1 to TRBJ2-2; TRBD1 aligns across 9 bases. The junction had 9 bases not matched to a gene; V was cut back by 6 bases and J by 4 bases. There are 15 residues in the CDR3. Germline CDR1 is DFQATT and CDR2 is SNEGSKA (reference sequence). The CDR3: CSARPGQGLTGELFF. The CDR3 DNA sequence: TGCAGTGCAAGACCGGGACAGGGCCTCACCGGGGAGCTGTTTTTT.

This clonotype was detected a few times. This rearrangement joins TRBV5-4 to TRBJ2-7, with 7 bases lining up with TRBD1. The CDR3 extends over 15 amino acids. Germline assignment: CDR1 SGHNT and CDR2 YYREEE (reference sequence). The V gene end was trimmed by 3 bases and the J gene end by 5 bases; junction bases not matched to a gene: 11. CDR3 amino acids: CASSSRTGGPNEQYV. CDR3 DNA: TGTGCCAGCAGCTCCCGGACAGGCGGGCCCAACGAGCAGTACGTC.

This clonotype has a handful of counts. The chain is built from TRBV19 and TRBJ1-1; D gene ambiguous. Germline CDR1 LNHDA, CDR2 SQIVND (reference sequence). The CDR3 spans 14 residues. The V gene lost 1 base and the J gene lost 1 base, with 7 bases spanning the gap. CDR3 bases: TGTGCCAGTAGTATAGTGCGAGGGAACACTGAAGCTTTCTTT. Protein sequence: CASSIVRGNTEAFF.

This clonotype was seen more than once but under ten times. The chain couples TRBV2 to TRBJ2-5; D is unclear. CDR3 length equals 15 residues. Trimming removed 7 bases from V and 1 base from J, with 16 bases in between. Germline V CDR1 and CDR2: SNHLY, FYNNEI. CDR3 nucleotide sequence: TGTGCCAGCACAGCCCTCGACGGTCGCCAAGAGACCCAGTACTTC. Translated, it gives CASTALDGRQETQYF. Complete variable domain (other parts from reference TRBV2 and TRBJ2-5): EPEVTQTPSHQVTQMGQEVILRCVPISNHLYFYWYRQILGQKVEFLVSFYNNEISEKSEIFDDQFSVERPDGSNFTLKIRSTKLEDSAMYFCASTALDGRQETQYFGPGTRLLVL.

This clonotype has just a few counts. The V call is TRBV28, the J call TRBJ2-3; D possibly uses TRBD1 or TRBD2 (5 bases each). The CDR3 consists of 16 residues. Germline assignment: CDR1 MDHEN and CDR2 SYDVKM. Between the trimmed V and J ends, which lost 5 bases and 6 bases, there was a span of 21 bases. CDR3 in DNA: TGTGCCAGCAGTACCCCCCGGGGCACAATTCGCGATACGCAGTATTTT. Protein: CASSTPRGTIRDTQYF.

This clonotype was observed at least ten times. V usage is TRBV5-4 and J usage is TRBJ2-7; D gene uncertain. The CDR3 contains 12 residues. Germline CDR1 and CDR2: SGHNT and YYREEE (reference sequence). V lost 1 base and J 6 bases, leaving 8 bases between the germline ends. CDR3 in amino acids: CASSLIGTEQYF. CDR3 sequence (DNA): TGTGCCAGCAGCTTGATAGGAACCGAGCAGTACTTC.

This clonotype was picked up a small number of times. V and J are TRBV28 and TRBJ2-7, with D maybe TRBD2 (7 bases). Germline assignment: CDR1 MDHEN and CDR2 SYDVKM. CDR3 length: 14 amino acids. V was clipped by 6 bases and J by 2 bases, with 14 bases between them. CDR3 in amino acids: CASRPQGTTYEQYF. CDR3 coding DNA: TGTGCCAGCAGACCCCAGGGGACTACCTACGAGCAGTACTTC.

J is TRBJ1-2 and V is TRBV6-2 or TRBV6-3, with 7 bases identical to TRBD1. The CDR3 sequence is 14 residues long. Germline CDR1 is MNHEY and CDR2 is SVGEGT. The V gene end was trimmed by 6 bases and the J gene end by 4 bases; junction bases not matched to a gene: 8. CDR3 coding DNA: TGTGCCAGCAGACCGACAGGGAATCGCTATGGCTACACCTTC. It specifies CASRPTGNRYGYTF.